In this sample, the clone carrying this T cell receptor beta chain turned up many times. Its antigen is as yet unknown. These data are taken from a study of T cells in Graves' hyperthyroidism and ophthalmopathy. Study results and caveats: Ophthalmopathy was predicted by the model a median of approximately 6 months ahead of onset. The authors' 13 V-J model separated ophthalmopathy from stable hyperthyroidism. Appearing also in blood were most of the thyroid clonotypes expanded above 0.001.

The CDR3 is 12 residues long. V was trimmed by 3 bases and J by 10 bases, leaving 10 bases between them. The V gene's germline CDR1 is MGHDK and CDR2 SYGVNS. What was amplified from RNA transcripts were TCR beta CDR3 regions. TCR CDR3 underwent first-round RT-PCR with the HTBI primer set. MiXCR, applied by TCRdb to the multiplex PCR reads, yields one record per CDR3 protein. This sample has fewer than 650,000 distinct CDR3 sequences, with around 15% found just once. Ophthalmopathy patients showed a Clinical Activity Score of at least 3, NOSPECS grade of at least 4 and duration under 3 months. The chain links TRBV25-1 to TRBJ1-5, with D possibly being TRBD1 (5 bases). The sequencing input was blood. The clonotype comes from a woman aged 40 to 50 with Graves' ophthalmopathy. CDR3 amino acids: CASSEGRGPQHF. CDR3 bases: TGTGCCAGCAGTGAGGGAAGGGGTCCCCAGCATTTT.